These 18 T cell receptor beta chains were sequenced from one sample in a study of blood T cells in healthy people across ages (dated by TCRdb to 2015 to 2017). The library was built by means of 5' RACE. The run used an Illumina HiSeq 2500. A second PCR of about 7 to 12 cycles was performed with a sample-barcoded 5' primer and a J-beta primer mix. TCRdb itself trimmed the public reads at Q25 with fastp, ran MiXCR and retained productive beta chains. When rows share a CDR3 protein, they turn into one entry using the most common DNA and genes. The sample records about 640,000 distinct CDR3 sequences, roughly 58% of which are singletons. Of the sample, roughly 34% is held by the ten largest clones. Sequencing was performed on blood. Every receptor here comes from a man aged 55 to 70 in good health.

This clonotype was seen a handful of times. V is TRBV20-1 and J is TRBJ1-2; a weak D match, TRBD1 (5 bases). The CDR3 covers 14 residues. V lost 1 base, J lost 2 bases, and 11 bases lay in between. Germline V gives CDR1 DFQATT, CDR2 SNEGSKA (reference sequence). Written as DNA, the CDR3 is TGCAGTGCTAGAGTTGGGACCGCGAACTATGGCTACACCTTC. As protein: CSARVGTANYGYTF.

The genes are TRBV20-1 and TRBJ2-3; D might be TRBD1 or TRBD2, each matching 6 bases. Germline V gene sequence: CDR1 DFQATT, CDR2 SNEGSKA (reference sequence). This CDR3 has 16 amino acids. V was shortened by 5 bases and J by 2 bases, with 20 bases between the two germline ends. CDR3 sequence (DNA): TGCAGTGCTTTGTACAGGGTGGGGGGTGCCACAGATACGCAGTATTTT. Translated, it gives CSALYRVGGATDTQYF.

This chain links TRBV2 with TRBJ2-5, with 9 bases that match TRBD1. CDR1 and CDR2 from the germline V gene are SNHLY and FYNNEI. V shed 5 bases and J 4 bases; nucleotides not matched to a gene: 5. CDR3 length: 14 residues. The CDR3 bases are TGTGCCAGCAGTACCAGGACAGGGGCAGAGACCCAGTACTTC. Protein: CASSTRTGAETQYF. Full variable domain (rest looked up from reference TRBV2 and TRBJ2-5): EPEVTQTPSHQVTQMGQEVILRCVPISNHLYFYWYRQILGQKVEFLVSFYNNEISEKSEIFDDQFSVERPDGSNFTLKIRSTKLEDSAMYFCASSTRTGAETQYFGPGTRLLVL.

The chain recombines TRBV4-1 with TRBJ2-3, with 11 bases lining up with TRBD1. J gave up 2 bases and V 0 bases, and 10 bases lay outside the gene matches. There are 19 residues in the CDR3. Per germline, CDR1 MGHRA and CDR2 YSYEKL. CDR3 bases: TGCGCCAGCAGCCAAGAGAGGACAGGGGGCGGTGGACCCACAGATACGCAGTATTTT. This translates into CASSQERTGGGGPTDTQYF.

In its sample, this clonotype was seen a few times. The chain has TRBV6-5 and TRBJ1-4; 8 bases match TRBD1. Germline V CDR1 and CDR2: MNHEY, SVGAGI. The CDR3 is made up of 16 amino acids. Trimming removed 4 bases from V and 5 bases from J; junction bases left unmatched: 9. In nucleotides, the CDR3 is TGTGCCAGCAGTTTCACCGGGACAGGAGGAAATGAAAAACTGTTTTTT. Protein: CASSFTGTGGNEKLFF.

The chain recombines TRBV6-2 or TRBV6-3 with TRBJ1-3; D may be TRBD1 (5 bases). The V gene's germline CDR1 is MNHEY and CDR2 SVGEGT. Trimming removed 2 bases from V and 3 bases from J, with 8 bases in between. The length of the CDR3 is 14 residues. The CDR3 region has the DNA TGTGCCAGCAGTTACGAACAGGTTGGAAACACCATATATTTT. Translated: CASSYEQVGNTIYF.

The chain carries TRBV7-2 and TRBJ2-2; a possible D gene is TRBD2 (6 bases). Trimming removed 5 bases from V and 6 bases from J, with 10 bases in between. This CDR3 spans 13 amino acids. Per germline, CDR1 SGHTA and CDR2 FQGNSA. CDR3 loop: CASSARLAGELFF. The CDR3 DNA sequence: TGTGCCAGCAGCGCAAGACTAGCCGGGGAGCTGTTTTTT.

The chain carries TRBV12-3 or TRBV12-4 and TRBJ1-2; D uncertain. The CDR3 spans 13 residues. Trimming took off 5 bases at V and 6 bases at J, with 13 bases between the two ends. The CDR3 region has the DNA TGTGCCAGCAGTCCGGACGAGATCAATGGCTACACCTTC. This encodes CASSPDEINGYTF.

This clonotype was picked up a small number of times. The chain joins TRBV5-1 to TRBJ2-1, with 10 nucleotides matching TRBD2. Trimming at V came to 1 base and at J to 5 bases, leaving 3 bases not matched to a gene. Germline V gene lookup returns CDR1 SGHRS and CDR2 YFSETQ. CDR3 size: 15 residues. CDR3 sequence reads: CASSLTLAGHNEQFF. The CDR3 DNA sequence: TGCGCCAGCAGCTTGACACTAGCGGGGCACAATGAGCAGTTCTTC.

The table lists this clonotype with a few counts. The chain uses TRBV7-2 and TRBJ1-5; D unclear. CDR1 and CDR2 (germline): SGHTA, FQGNSA. Trimming stripped 4 bases from V and 5 bases from J, with 15 bases between. This CDR3 has 15 amino acids. CDR3 nucleotides: TGTGCCAGCAGCTCCTTTGGGATCCAGGATCAGCCCCAGCATTTT. Its protein product is CASSSFGIQDQPQHF.

The rearrangement uses TRBV20-1 and TRBJ2-5; 10 bases map to TRBD1. V gave up 6 bases and J gave up 11 bases; unmatched junction bases: 9. This CDR3 region has 12 residues. Germline assignment: CDR1 DFQATT and CDR2 SNEGSKA (reference sequence). CDR3 residues: CSAGTGDNEQYF. The CDR3, as DNA: TGCAGTGCAGGGACAGGGGACAATGAGCAGTACTTC.

This chain connects TRBV2 to TRBJ1-5; unclear D gene. Germline V gene sequence: CDR1 SNHLY, CDR2 FYNNEI. V was trimmed by 1 base and J by 6 bases, leaving 4 bases between them. This CDR3 contains 12 residues. In nucleotides, the CDR3 is TGTGCCAGCAGTGAAGGGCGTCAGCCCCAGCATTTT. It specifies CASSEGRQPQHF.

The V gene is TRBV20-1, the J gene TRBJ2-4; tentatively, D is TRBD1 (5 bases). The CDR3 covers 16 residues. V lost 3 bases to trimming and J lost 2 bases, with 17 bases between them. Germline V CDR1 and CDR2: DFQATT, SNEGSKA (reference sequence). The CDR3 sequence: CSASPPGALPKNIQYF. The CDR3 nucleotides read TGCAGTGCTAGCCCACCTGGGGCATTACCCAAAAACATTCAGTACTTC.

The gene calls are TRBV11-2 and TRBJ2-5, with 9 bases lining up with TRBD1. There are 16 residues in the CDR3. Germline V CDR1 and CDR2: SGHAT, FQNNGV. V lost 1 base, J lost 1 base, and 4 bases stayed unmatched. CDR3 in amino acids: CASSLGWGQGQETQYF. The CDR3 DNA follows: TGTGCCAGCAGCTTAGGATGGGGACAGGGCCAAGAGACCCAGTACTTC.

The gene calls are TRBV29-1 and TRBJ2-7, with 10 nucleotides matching TRBD1. The tail of the sequence fits TRBJ2-5 better, so the J call may be wrong. The CDR3 has 15 amino acids. Germline lookup yields CDR1 SQVTM and CDR2 ANQGSEA. The CDR3 nucleotides read TGCAGCGTTGAAAAGCTCGGGACAGGGGAAGAGACCCAGTACTTC. Protein sequence: CSVEKLGTGEETQYF.

This rearrangement joins TRBV20-1 to TRBJ2-5; 7 bases align to TRBD1. The germline V gene has CDR1 DFQATT and CDR2 SNEGSKA (reference sequence). The CDR3 is 15 residues long. V was clipped by 2 bases and J by 2 bases; unmatched bases: 8. This chain's CDR3 is CSARPSRQGQETQYF. The CDR3 DNA sequence: TGCAGTGCTAGACCTAGCCGACAGGGACAAGAGACCCAGTACTTC.

This chain uses TRBV24-1 with TRBJ2-7, with D tentatively TRBD2 (6 bases). The tail of the sequence fits TRBJ2-5 better, so the J call may be wrong. Germline V gene lookup returns CDR1 KGHDR and CDR2 SFDVKD. This CDR3 is 15 amino acids long. This CDR3 reads CATSDARDWGETQYF. The CDR3 nucleotides are TGTGCCACCAGTGATGCCCGGGACTGGGGAGAGACCCAGTACTTC.

This clonotype appeared a few times. The chain uses TRBV20-1 and TRBJ2-1; no definite D call. The V and J ends lost 8 bases and 2 bases respectively, with 13 bases between them. Germline CDR1 reads DFQATT; CDR2 reads SNEGSKA (reference sequence). CDR3 length: 13 amino acids. Written as DNA, the CDR3 is TGCAGTTCCCTTGGCAGGCCCTACAATGAGCAGTTCTTC. This gives the protein CSSLGRPYNEQFF.